This T cell receptor (beta chain) was sequenced for a study of T-cell memory formation after mild COVID-19. Broader study findings: Still unconfirmed is whether the second-wave clones peaking on day 37 recognized SARS-CoV-2. A balance of CD4 and CD8 characterized clones contracting day 15 to 85, whereas later expanders leaned CD4+. The appearance of some responding clones in pre-infection memory suggested that cross-reactive memory joined.

TCRdb re-derived calls from the 5' RACE reads in MiXCR, one entry per CDR3 protein. Of about 470,000 distinct CDR3 sequences listed, about 23% are singletons. About this clonotype itself: Its antigen is undetermined.

V lost 5 bases and J lost 2; bases outside the gene matches: 12. This CDR3 spans 16 amino acids. Germline CDR1 is DFQATT and CDR2 is SNEGSKA (reference sequence). Specimen: PBMCs or a T cell subset sorted from them (not recorded which). This clonotype was obtained from an adult woman who had mild COVID-19 (a few samples of this study predate the infection). Cell type and time point are not known. The rearrangement links TRBV20-1 to TRBJ1-2, with 9 bases lining up with TRBD1. Here the CDR3 reads CSAAGGTGSSNYGYTF. The CDR3 nucleotides are TGCAGTGCTGCCGGCGGGACAGGGTCGAGCAACTATGGCTACACCTTC.